The 15 T cell receptor beta chains in this list originate from one sample, sequenced in a study of quantifying T cell responses using KT2 cells. As for the study in general: TCR alpha and beta constant-region primers primed reverse transcription of RNA.

Each cDNA got a UMI-containing oligo ligated at its 3' end. First-round PCR used around 4 cycles and beta primers RC1.1 and RC1.2 covering TRBC1 and TRBC2. TCRdb independently ran MiXCR on the UMI-ligation and nested PCR reads; one entry per CDR3 protein. The table records fewer than 40,000 distinct CDR3 sequences, 7.3% of them present only once. The sequenced sample was PBMCs spiked with cells of the T cell clone KT2. These receptors were obtained from a human donor.

This chain links TRBV11-2 with TRBJ2-5; D ambiguous. The CDR3 covers 12 residues. Germline CDR1 is SGHAT and CDR2 is FQNNGV. The germline V and J ends were trimmed by 5 bases and 5 bases, with 9 bases remaining between them. The CDR3 protein is CASSLASETQYF. As DNA, the CDR3 is TGTGCCAGCAGCCTGGCGTCTGAGACCCAGTACTTC.

The V call is TRBV6-5, the J call TRBJ1-5; D might be TRBD1 (5 bases). Germline CDR1 reads MNHEY; CDR2 reads SVGAGI. This CDR3 comprises 14 residues. CDR3 DNA: TGTGCAGCAGGGACTGGGACGGGGAATCAGCCCCAGCATTTT. Translated: CAAGTGTGNQPQHF.

This chain links TRBV19 with TRBJ1-4, with D tentatively TRBD1 (5 bases). V gave up 3 bases and J gave up 6 bases, with 17 bases separating them. The CDR3 consists of 16 residues. CDR1 and CDR2 (germline): LNHDA, SQIVND (reference sequence). CDR3 in amino acids: CASSIALVGADEKLFF. In DNA form, the CDR3 reads TGTGCCAGTAGTATCGCATTAGTTGGGGCCGATGAAAAACTGTTTTTT.

This clonotype was observed a few times. V and J are TRBV7-2 and TRBJ2-7; D is unclear. This CDR3 region has 18 residues. The germline V and J ends were trimmed by 1 base and 2 bases, with 21 bases remaining between them. The germline gives CDR1 SGHTA, CDR2 FQGNSA. The CDR3 sequence: CASSLGASGRSTPYEQYF. CDR3 nucleotides: TGTGCCAGCAGCTTAGGGGCGAGTGGACGCTCGACCCCCTACGAGCAGTACTTC.

This clonotype was seen at least ten times. The rearrangement links TRBV20-1 to TRBJ1-1; 10 positions agree with TRBD1. J gave up 4 bases and V 1 base, and 15 bases lay outside the gene matches. The CDR3 totals 18 residues. Germline CDR1 is DFQATT and CDR2 is SNEGSKA (reference sequence). The CDR3: CSARATGTGVYLGTEAFF. The CDR3 region has the DNA TGCAGTGCTAGAGCCACCGGGACAGGGGTTTATTTGGGCACTGAAGCTTTCTTT.

This clonotype is medium-sized. The genes are TRBV20-1 and TRBJ1-1; D gene uncertain. Between the trimmed V and J ends, which lost 0 bases and 11 bases, there was a span of 13 bases. CDR1 and CDR2 (germline): DFQATT, SNEGSKA (reference sequence). CDR3 length equals 12 residues. The CDR3 coding sequence is TGCAGTGCTAGAGATGGAAAAATGGGGGCTTTCTTT. Encoded protein: CSARDGKMGAFF.

At least ten counts were recorded for this clonotype. V gene TRBV11-2 combines with J gene TRBJ1-1; D gene unclear. Trimming shortened V by 0 bases and J by 5 bases, and 7 bases separated the two germline ends. Germline V lookup: CDR1 SGHAT, CDR2 FQNNGV. The CDR3 extends over 13 amino acids. CDR3 region: CASSLDRKTEAFF. Here the CDR3 DNA reads TGTGCCAGCAGCTTAGACAGGAAAACTGAAGCTTTCTTT.

This clonotype has at least ten counts. The chain joins TRBV30 to TRBJ2-4; 7 bases are a match to TRBD2. Germline CDR1 is GTSNPN and CDR2 is SVGIG (reference sequence). Germline trimming cut 2 bases from V and 2 bases from J; bases unmatched to any gene: 12. This CDR3 has 17 residues. CDR3 protein: CAWSPPVGRGPKNIQYF. The CDR3 bases are TGTGCCTGGAGTCCCCCAGTAGGGAGGGGACCCAAAAACATTCAGTACTTC.

This clonotype occurred many times. The rearrangement uses TRBV11-2 and TRBJ1-1; tentative D call: TRBD1 (5 bases). V was cut by 1 base and J by 2 bases, with 14 bases left in between. Germline V gene sequence: CDR1 SGHAT, CDR2 FQNNGV. CDR3 length: 16 residues. The CDR3 coding sequence is TGTGCCAGCAGCTTAGCGCGGGGTGGGGGAAACACTGAAGCTTTCTTT. It yields the protein CASSLARGGGNTEAFF.

The sample holds many counts of this clonotype. The chain joins TRBV11-2 to TRBJ1-5; D ambiguous. Trimming left V 0 bases short and J 6 bases short, with 6 bases between. CDR1 and CDR2 from the germline V gene are SGHAT and FQNNGV. The CDR3 contains 13 residues. The CDR3 protein is CASSLEWGQPQHF. In nucleotides, the CDR3 is TGTGCCAGCAGCTTAGAGTGGGGTCAGCCCCAGCATTTT.

This clonotype was picked up a small number of times. The genes are TRBV6-1 and TRBJ2-7; D tentatively fits TRBD1 or TRBD2 (11 bases each). The CDR3 totals 18 residues. Trimming removed 5 bases from V and 6 bases from J, with 29 bases in between. Per the germline V gene, CDR1 is MNHNS and CDR2 is SASEGT. The CDR3 nucleotides are TGTGCCAGCAGTCCCCGGGACAGGGGGACTAGCGGCTCCGGCGAGCAGTACTTC. Translated: CASSPRDRGTSGSGEQYF.

This clonotype was counted at least ten times. CDR3 nucleotides: TGTGCCAGCTCACCCCGGGAATACGAGCAGTACTTC. Protein: CASSPREYEQYF. The rearrangement uses TRBV18 and TRBJ2-7, with D possibly matching TRBD2 (5 bases). The CDR3 has 12 residues. Germline CDR1 reads KGHSH; CDR2 reads LQKENI. V was shortened by 3 bases and J by 4 bases, with 7 bases between the two germline ends.

V gene TRBV12-3 or TRBV12-4 combines with J gene TRBJ1-5; the D gene is possibly TRBD1 (5 bases). Trimming left V 6 bases short and J 3 bases short, with 12 bases between. CDR3 size: 14 residues. The CDR3 coding sequence is TGTGCCAGCAGCCCCACAGGACCCAATCAGCCCCAGCATTTT. This encodes CASSPTGPNQPQHF.

This clonotype came up many times. This chain connects TRBV5-6 to TRBJ2-1, with TRBD1 identical over 7 bases. This CDR3 spans 15 amino acids. The germline gives CDR1 SGHDT, CDR2 YYEEEE. V shed 1 base and J 8 bases; nucleotides not matched to a gene: 9. The CDR3 sequence is CASSLLRQGLDEQFF. DNA of the CDR3: TGTGCCAGCAGCTTGTTGCGACAGGGTTTGGATGAGCAGTTCTTC.

This clonotype was picked up many times. This rearrangement joins TRBV28 to TRBJ1-5; no clear D gene. Germline CDR1 reads MDHEN; CDR2 reads SYDVKM. The CDR3 covers 12 residues. The germline V and J ends were trimmed by 10 bases and 3 bases, with 10 bases remaining between them. CDR3 amino acids: CATHQLNQPQHF. CDR3 sequence (DNA): TGTGCCACACACCAGCTCAATCAGCCCCAGCATTTT.